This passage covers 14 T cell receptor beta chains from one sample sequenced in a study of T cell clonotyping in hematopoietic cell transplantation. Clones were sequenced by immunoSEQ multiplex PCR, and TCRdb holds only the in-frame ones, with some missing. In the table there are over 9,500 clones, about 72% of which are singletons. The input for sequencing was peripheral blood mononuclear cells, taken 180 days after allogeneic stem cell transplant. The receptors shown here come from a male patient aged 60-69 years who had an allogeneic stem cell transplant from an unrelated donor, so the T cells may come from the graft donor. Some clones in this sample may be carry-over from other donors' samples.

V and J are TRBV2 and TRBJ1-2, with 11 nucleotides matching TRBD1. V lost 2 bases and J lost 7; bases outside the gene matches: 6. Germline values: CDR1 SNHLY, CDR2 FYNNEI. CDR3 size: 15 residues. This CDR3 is CASSELGQGVGGYTF. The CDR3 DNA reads TGTGCCAGCAGTGAATTGGGACAGGGGGTAGGTGGCTACACCTTC.

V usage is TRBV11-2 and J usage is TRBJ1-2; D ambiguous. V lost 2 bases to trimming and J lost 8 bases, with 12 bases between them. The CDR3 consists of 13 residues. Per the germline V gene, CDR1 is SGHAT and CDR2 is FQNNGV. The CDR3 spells CASSLSDDAGYTF. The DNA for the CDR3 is TGTGCCAGCAGCTTATCAGACGACGCCGGCTACACCTTC.

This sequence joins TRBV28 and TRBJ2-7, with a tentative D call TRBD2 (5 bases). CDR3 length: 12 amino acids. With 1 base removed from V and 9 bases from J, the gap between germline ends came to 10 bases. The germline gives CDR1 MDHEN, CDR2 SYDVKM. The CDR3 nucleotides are TGTGCCAGCAGTTTATCCCCCGAGGGGCAGTACTTC. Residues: CASSLSPEGQYF.

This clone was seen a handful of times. The CDR3, as DNA: TGTGCCTGGAGTGTCCTGGGGGCTGCTGAAGCTTTCTTT. Translated: CAWSVLGAAEAFF. This chain links TRBV30 with TRBJ1-1; D perhaps matches TRBD1 (6 bases). This CDR3 is built from 13 residues. From germline, CDR1 is GTSNPN and CDR2 SVGIG (reference sequence). V was clipped by 0 bases and J by 6 bases, with 11 bases between them.

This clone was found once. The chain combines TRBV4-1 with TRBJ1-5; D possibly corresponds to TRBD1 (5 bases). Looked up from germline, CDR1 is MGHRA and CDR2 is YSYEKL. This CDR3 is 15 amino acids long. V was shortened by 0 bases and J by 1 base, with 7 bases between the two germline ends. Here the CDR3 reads CASSQDRGSNQPQHF. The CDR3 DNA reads TGCGCCAGCAGCCAAGATAGGGGAAGCAATCAGCCCCAGCATTTT.

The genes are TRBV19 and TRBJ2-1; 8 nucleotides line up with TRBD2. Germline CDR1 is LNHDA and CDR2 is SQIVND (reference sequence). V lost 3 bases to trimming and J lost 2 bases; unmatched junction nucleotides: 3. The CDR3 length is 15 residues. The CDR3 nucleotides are TGTGCCAGTAGTATTAGTAGCGGGGCCTACAATGAGCAGTTCTTC. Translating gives CASSISSGAYNEQFF.

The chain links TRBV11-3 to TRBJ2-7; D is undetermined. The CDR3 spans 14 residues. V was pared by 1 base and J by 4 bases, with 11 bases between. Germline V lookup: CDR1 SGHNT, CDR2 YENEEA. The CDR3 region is CASSLVGSTYEQYF. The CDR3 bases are TGTGCCAGCAGCTTAGTGGGCAGTACTTACGAGCAGTACTTC.

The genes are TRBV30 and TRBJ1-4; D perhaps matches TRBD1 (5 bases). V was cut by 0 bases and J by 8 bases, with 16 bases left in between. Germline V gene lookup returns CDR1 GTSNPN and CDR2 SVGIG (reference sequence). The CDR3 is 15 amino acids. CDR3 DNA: TGTGCCTGGAGTGTACCAGGCCTCGGGGGGGAAAAACTGTTTTTT. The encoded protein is CAWSVPGLGGEKLFF.

The CDR3 loop reads CASNGLAGGSDGELFF. The CDR3 coding sequence is TGTGCCAGCAACGGACTAGCGGGAGGGTCGGACGGGGAGCTGTTTTTT. V gene TRBV2 combines with J gene TRBJ2-2; 15 bases fit TRBD2. CDR1 SNHLY and CDR2 FYNNEI come from the germline V gene. With V trimmed by 7 bases and J by 7 bases, 7 bases remained unmatched. The CDR3 contains 16 residues.

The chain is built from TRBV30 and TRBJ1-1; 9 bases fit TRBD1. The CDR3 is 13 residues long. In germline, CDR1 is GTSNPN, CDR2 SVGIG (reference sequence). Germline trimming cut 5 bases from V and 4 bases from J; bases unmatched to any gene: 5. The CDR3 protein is CAWWDRVGTEAFF. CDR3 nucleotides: TGTGCCTGGTGGGACAGGGTGGGCACTGAAGCTTTCTTT.

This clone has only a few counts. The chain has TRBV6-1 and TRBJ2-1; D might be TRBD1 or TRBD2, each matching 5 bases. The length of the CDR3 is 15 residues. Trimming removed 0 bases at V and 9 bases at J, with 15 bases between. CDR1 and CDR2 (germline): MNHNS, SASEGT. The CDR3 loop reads CASSEAEEGRSEQFF. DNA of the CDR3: TGTGCCAGCAGTGAAGCGGAAGAGGGGAGAAGTGAGCAGTTCTTC.

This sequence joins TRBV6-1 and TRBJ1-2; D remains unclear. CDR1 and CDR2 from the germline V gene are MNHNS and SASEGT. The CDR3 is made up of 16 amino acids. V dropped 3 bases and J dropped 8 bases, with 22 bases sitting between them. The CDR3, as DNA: TGTGCCAGCAGTGACCCTAAATTGGGTAGACTGGGCGGCTACACCTTC. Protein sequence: CASSDPKLGRLGGYTF.

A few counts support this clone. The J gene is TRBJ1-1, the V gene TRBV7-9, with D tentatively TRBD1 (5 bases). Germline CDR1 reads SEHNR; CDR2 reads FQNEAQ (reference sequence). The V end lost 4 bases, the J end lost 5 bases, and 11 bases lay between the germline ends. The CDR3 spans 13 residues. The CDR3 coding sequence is TGTGCCAGCAGCTCCGGCCCAGGGACTGAAGCTTTCTTT. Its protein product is CASSSGPGTEAFF.

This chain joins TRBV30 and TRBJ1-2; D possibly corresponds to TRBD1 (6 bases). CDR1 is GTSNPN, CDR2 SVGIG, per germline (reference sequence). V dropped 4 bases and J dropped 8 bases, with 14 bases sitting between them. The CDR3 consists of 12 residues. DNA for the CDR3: TGTGCCTGGACGGACAGAGGGTTAGGCTACACCTTC. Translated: CAWTDRGLGYTF.